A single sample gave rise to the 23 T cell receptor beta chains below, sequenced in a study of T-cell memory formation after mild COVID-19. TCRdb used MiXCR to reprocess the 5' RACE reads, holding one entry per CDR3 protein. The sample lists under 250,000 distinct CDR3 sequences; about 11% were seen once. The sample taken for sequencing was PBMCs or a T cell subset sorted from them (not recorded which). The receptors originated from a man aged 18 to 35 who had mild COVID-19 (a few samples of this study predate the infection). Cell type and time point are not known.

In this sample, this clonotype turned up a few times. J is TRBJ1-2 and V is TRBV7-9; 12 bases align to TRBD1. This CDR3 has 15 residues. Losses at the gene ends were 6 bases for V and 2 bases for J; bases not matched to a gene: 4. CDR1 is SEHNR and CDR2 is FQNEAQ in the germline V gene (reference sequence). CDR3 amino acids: CASSTGTGGNYGYTF. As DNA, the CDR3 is TGTGCCAGCAGTACCGGGACAGGGGGCAACTATGGCTACACCTTC.

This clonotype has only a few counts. DNA for the CDR3: TGTGCCAGCAGCTCTGGACTAGCGGGGGTCTACGAGCAGTACGTC. This gives the protein CASSSGLAGVYEQYV. This chain uses TRBV7-2 with TRBJ2-7; 13 bases line up with TRBD2. V shed 4 bases, J shed 3 bases, and the junction held 3 bases outside the gene matches. The germline gives CDR1 SGHTA, CDR2 FQGNSA. The CDR3 loop spans 15 amino acids.

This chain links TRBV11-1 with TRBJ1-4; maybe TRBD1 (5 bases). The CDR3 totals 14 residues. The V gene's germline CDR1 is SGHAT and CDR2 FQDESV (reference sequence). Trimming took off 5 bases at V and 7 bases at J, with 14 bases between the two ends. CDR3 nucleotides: TGTGCCAGCAGCATATCCGGGACTCTTGAAAAACTGTTTTTT. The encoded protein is CASSISGTLEKLFF.

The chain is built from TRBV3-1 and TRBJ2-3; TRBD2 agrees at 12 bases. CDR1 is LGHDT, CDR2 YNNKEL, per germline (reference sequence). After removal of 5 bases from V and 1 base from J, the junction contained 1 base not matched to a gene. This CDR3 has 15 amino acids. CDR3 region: CASSGTSGRTDTQYF. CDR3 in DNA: TGTGCCAGCAGCGGGACTAGCGGGCGCACAGATACGCAGTATTTT.

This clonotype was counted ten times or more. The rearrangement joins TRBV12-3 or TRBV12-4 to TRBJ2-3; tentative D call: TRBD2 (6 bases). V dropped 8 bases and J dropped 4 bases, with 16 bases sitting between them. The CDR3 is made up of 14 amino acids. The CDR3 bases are TGTGCCAGCGGTTCCCTCAGGGAGGCAGATACGCAGTATTTT. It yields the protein CASGSLREADTQYF.

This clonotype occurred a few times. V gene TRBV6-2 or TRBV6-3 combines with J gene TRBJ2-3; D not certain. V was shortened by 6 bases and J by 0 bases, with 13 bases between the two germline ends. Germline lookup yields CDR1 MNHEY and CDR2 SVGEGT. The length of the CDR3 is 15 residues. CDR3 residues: CASSPGGTSTDTQYF. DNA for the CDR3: TGTGCCAGCAGCCCCGGCGGTACCAGCACAGATACGCAGTATTTT.

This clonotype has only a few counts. CDR3 in amino acids: CASSTGPNTEAFF. Here the CDR3 DNA reads TGCGCCAGCAGCACGGGACCGAACACTGAAGCTTTCTTT. This chain joins TRBV5-1 and TRBJ1-1, with D possibly TRBD1 on 5 matching bases. Trimming shortened V by 4 bases and J by 1 base, and 8 bases separated the two germline ends. CDR3 length: 13 residues. Germline V gene lookup returns CDR1 SGHRS and CDR2 YFSETQ. The whole variable domain, filled in from reference TRBV5-1 and TRBJ1-1, reads KAGVTQTPRYLIKTRGQQVTLSCSPISGHRSVSWYQQTPGQGLQFLFEYFSETQRNKGNFPGRFSGRQFSNSRSEMNVSTLELGDSALYLCASSTGPNTEAFFGQGTRLTVV.

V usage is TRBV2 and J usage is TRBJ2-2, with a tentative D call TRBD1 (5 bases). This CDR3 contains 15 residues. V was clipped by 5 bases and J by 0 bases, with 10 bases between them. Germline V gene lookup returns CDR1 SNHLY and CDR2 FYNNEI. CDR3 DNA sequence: TGTGCCAGCAGTCTCCAGGGCTCGAACACCGGGGAGCTGTTTTTT. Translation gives CASSLQGSNTGELFF.

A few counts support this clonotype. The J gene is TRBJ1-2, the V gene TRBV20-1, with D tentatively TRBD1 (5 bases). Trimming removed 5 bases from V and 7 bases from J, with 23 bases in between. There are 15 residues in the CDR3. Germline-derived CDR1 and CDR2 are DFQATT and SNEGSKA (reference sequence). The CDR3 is CSAPHPRGHTGGYTF. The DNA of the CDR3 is TGCAGTGCTCCACATCCCCGGGGCCATACAGGTGGCTACACCTTC.

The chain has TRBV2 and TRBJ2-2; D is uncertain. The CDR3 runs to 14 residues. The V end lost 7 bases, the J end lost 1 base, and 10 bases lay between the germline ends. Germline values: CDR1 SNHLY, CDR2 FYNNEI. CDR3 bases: TGTGCCAGCAAAGGAGACTTGAACACCGGGGAGCTGTTTTTT. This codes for CASKGDLNTGELFF.

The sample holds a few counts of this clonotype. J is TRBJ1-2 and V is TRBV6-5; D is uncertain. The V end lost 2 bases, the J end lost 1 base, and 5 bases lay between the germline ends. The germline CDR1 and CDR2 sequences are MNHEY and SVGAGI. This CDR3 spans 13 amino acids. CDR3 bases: TGTGCCAGCAGTTACAGAGTTAACTATGGCTACACCTTC. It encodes CASSYRVNYGYTF.

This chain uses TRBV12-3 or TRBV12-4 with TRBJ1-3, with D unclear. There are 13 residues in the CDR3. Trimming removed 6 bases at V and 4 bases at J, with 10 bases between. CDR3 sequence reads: CASSPRVGNTIYF. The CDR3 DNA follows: TGTGCCAGCAGCCCGAGGGTAGGAAACACCATATATTTT.

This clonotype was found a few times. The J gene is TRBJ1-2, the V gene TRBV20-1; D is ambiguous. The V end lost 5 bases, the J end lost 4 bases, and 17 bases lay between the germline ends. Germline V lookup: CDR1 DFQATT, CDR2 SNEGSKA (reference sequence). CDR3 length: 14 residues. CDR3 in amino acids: CSAGGEQTRYGYTF. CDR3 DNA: TGCAGTGCTGGTGGGGAGCAAACCCGCTATGGCTACACCTTC.

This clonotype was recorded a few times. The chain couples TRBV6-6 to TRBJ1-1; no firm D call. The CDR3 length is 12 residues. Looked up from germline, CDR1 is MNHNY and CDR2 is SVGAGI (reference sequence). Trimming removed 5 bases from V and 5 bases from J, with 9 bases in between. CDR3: CASSHGKTEAFF. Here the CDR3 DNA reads TGTGCCAGCAGTCATGGCAAAACTGAAGCTTTCTTT.

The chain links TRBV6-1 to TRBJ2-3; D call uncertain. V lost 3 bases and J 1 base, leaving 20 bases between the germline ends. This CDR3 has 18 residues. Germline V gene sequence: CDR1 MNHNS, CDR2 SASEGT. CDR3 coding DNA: TGTGCCAGCAGTGACTACGCATACGGCCGTAGGGGCACAGATACGCAGTATTTT. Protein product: CASSDYAYGRRGTDTQYF.

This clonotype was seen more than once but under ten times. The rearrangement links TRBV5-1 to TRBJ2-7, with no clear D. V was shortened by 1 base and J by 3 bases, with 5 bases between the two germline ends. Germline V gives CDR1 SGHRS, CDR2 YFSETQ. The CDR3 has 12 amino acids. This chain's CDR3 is CASSLSRYEQYF. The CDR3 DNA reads TGCGCCAGCAGCTTGAGCCGCTACGAGCAGTACTTC.

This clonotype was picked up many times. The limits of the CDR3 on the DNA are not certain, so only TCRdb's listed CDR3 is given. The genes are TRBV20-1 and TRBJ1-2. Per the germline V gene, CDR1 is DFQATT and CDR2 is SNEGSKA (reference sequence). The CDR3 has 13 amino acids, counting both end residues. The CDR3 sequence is CSAPRDFGAGYTF.

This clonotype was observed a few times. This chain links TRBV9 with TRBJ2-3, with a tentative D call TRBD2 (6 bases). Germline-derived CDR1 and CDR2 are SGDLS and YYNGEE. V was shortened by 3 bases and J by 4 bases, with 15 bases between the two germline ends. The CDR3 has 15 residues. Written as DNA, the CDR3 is TGTGCCAGCAGCGCAACCGGGACTTACCCAGATACGCAGTATTTT. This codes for CASSATGTYPDTQYF.

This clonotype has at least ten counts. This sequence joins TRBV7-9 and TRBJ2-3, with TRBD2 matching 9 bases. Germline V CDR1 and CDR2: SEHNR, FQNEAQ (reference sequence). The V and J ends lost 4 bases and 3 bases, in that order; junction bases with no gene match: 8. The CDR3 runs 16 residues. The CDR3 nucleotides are TGTGCCAGCAGCTCGCTGGCGGGGGGGTCAACAGATACGCAGTATTTT. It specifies CASSSLAGGSTDTQYF.

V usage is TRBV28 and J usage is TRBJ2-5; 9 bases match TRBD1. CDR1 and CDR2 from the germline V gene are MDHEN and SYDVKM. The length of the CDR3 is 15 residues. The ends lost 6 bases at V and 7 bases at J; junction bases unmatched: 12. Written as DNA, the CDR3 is TGTGCCAGCAGGCGGACAGGGGAGGCTTGGCGGACCCAGTACTTC. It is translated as CASRRTGEAWRTQYF. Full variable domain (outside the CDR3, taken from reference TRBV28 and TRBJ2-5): DVKVTQSSRYLVKRTGEKVFLECVQDMDHENMFWYRQDPGLGLRLIYFSYDVKMKEKGDIPEGYSVSREKKERFSLILESASTNQTSMYLCASRRTGEAWRTQYFGPGTRLLVL.

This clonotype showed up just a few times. This CDR3 reads CASLGGSGVGIGGYTF. The CDR3 DNA follows: TGTGCCAGCCTCGGCGGCTCCGGAGTGGGGATTGGTGGCTACACCTTC. This chain links TRBV18 with TRBJ1-2; no clear D. V lost 8 bases and J 7 bases, leaving 26 bases between the germline ends. Looked up from germline, CDR1 is KGHSH and CDR2 is LQKENI. The CDR3 has 16 amino acids.

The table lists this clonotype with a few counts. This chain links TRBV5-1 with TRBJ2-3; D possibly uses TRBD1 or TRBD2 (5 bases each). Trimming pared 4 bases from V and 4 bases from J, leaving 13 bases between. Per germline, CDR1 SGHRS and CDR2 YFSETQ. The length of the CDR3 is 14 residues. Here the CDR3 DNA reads TGCGCCAGCAGCCCGACACGAGGGGCAGATACGCAGTATTTT. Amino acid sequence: CASSPTRGADTQYF.

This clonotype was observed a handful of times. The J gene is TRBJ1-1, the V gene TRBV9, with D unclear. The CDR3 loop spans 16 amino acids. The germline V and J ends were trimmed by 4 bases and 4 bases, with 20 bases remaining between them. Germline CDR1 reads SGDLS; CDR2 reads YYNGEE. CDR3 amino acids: CASSPQAALVGTEAFF. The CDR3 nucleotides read TGTGCCAGCAGCCCTCAGGCGGCCCTAGTTGGCACTGAAGCTTTCTTT.